This T cell receptor (beta chain) was obtained from a study of shared clonotypes between healthy human individuals. From germline, CDR1 is SGHTS and CDR2 YDEGEE. V was pared by 0 bases and J by 5 bases, with 4 bases of the junction left unmatched. The CDR3 sequence is 14 residues long. Sequenced by immunoSEQ multiplex PCR; TCRdb stores in-frame clones only, minus some. The data show some 630,000 clones, about 78% seen once. The sequence was collected from a woman aged 25-40 years in good health. The chain links TRBV5-8 to TRBJ1-2, with 7 bases that match TRBD1. The sequenced sample was memory CD4+ T cells sorted from blood. Subset of the sample: CD45RA-negative fraction. CDR3 loop: CASSLEGRGYGYTF. In nucleotides, the CDR3 is TGTGCCAGCAGCTTGGAGGGCAGGGGGTATGGCTACACCTTC.